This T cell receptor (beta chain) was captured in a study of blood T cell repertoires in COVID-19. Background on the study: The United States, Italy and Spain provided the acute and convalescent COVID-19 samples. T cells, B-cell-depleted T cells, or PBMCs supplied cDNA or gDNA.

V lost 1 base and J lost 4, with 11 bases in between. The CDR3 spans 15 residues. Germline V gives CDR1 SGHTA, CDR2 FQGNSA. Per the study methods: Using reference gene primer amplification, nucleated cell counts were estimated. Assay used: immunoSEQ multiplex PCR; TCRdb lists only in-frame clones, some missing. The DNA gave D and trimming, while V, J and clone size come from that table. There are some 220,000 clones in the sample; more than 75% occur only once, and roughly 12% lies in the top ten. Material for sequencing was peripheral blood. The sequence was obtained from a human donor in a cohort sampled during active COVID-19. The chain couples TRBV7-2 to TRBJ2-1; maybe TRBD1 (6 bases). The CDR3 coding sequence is TGTGCCAGCAGCTTAGATACAGGGCCTTACAATGAGCAGTTCTTC. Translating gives CASSLDTGPYNEQFF.